Listed here are 5 T cell receptor beta chains from one sample, sequenced in a study of beta chain features in type 1 diabetes. Findings and limits, study-wide: Shortening that was moderate but significant affected the TCRB CDR3s of Type 1 diabetes patients in all four CD4+ subsets.

Their antigen targets remain unknown. The isolated RNA, all of it, was reverse transcribed, so expressed TCRB transcripts were what got sequenced. TCRdb keeps only in-frame clones here, not all; method: immunoSEQ multiplex PCR. The sample records fewer than 200,000 clones, 10% being singletons. The sequenced sample was central memory CD4+ T cells from blood. The origin of the receptors is a man aged 25 to 40 with type 1 diabetes.

The V gene is TRBV5-1, the J gene TRBJ1-1, with D tentatively TRBD1 (6 bases). Germline lookup yields CDR1 SGHRS and CDR2 YFSETQ. V was cut by 4 bases and J by 0 bases, with 7 bases left in between. The CDR3 contains 13 residues. Written as DNA, the CDR3 is TGCGCCAGCAGCGGGGGCGTGAACACTGAAGCTTTCTTT. This sequence encodes CASSGGVNTEAFF. Filled out from reference TRBV5-1 and TRBJ1-1, the complete variable domain reads KAGVTQTPRYLIKTRGQQVTLSCSPISGHRSVSWYQQTPGQGLQFLFEYFSETQRNKGNFPGRFSGRQFSNSRSEMNVSTLELGDSALYLCASSGGVNTEAFFGQGTRLTVV.

The sample holds a few counts of this clone. The chain uses TRBV29-1 and TRBJ1-2; TRBD1 is a possible D gene (5 bases). CDR1 and CDR2 from the germline V gene are SQVTM and ANQGSEA. The V end was cut by 3 bases, the J end by 6 bases, with 11 bases between. This CDR3 is built from 12 residues. CDR3: CSVDLQGHGYTF. CDR3 sequence (DNA): TGCAGCGTTGACCTCCAGGGCCATGGCTACACCTTC.

The chain combines TRBV18 with TRBJ2-2, with D tentatively TRBD2 (6 bases). The CDR3 spans 16 residues. CDR1 is KGHSH, CDR2 LQKENI, per germline. The V gene lost 0 bases and the J gene lost 4 bases, with 12 bases spanning the gap. The CDR3 region is CASSPPGGGGTGELFF. The CDR3 region has the DNA TGTGCCAGCTCACCACCCGGGGGAGGCGGCACCGGGGAGCTGTTTTTT.

J is TRBJ2-7 and V is TRBV7-2; possibly TRBD2 for D (5 bases). Germline V gene data show CDR1 as SGHTA and CDR2 as FQGNSA. Trimming removed 5 bases from V and 6 bases from J, with 14 bases in between. CDR3 length: 13 amino acids. This CDR3 is CASSRDEGREQYF. As DNA, the CDR3 is TGTGCCAGCAGCCGAGATGAGGGTCGCGAGCAGTACTTC.

The table lists this clone with many counts. The J gene is TRBJ2-1, the V gene TRBV18; 10 bases fit TRBD2. Trimming at V came to 3 bases and at J to 8 bases, leaving 4 bases not matched to a gene. There are 14 residues in the CDR3. Per the germline V gene, CDR1 is KGHSH and CDR2 is LQKENI. The CDR3 DNA is TGTGCCAGCTCACCGGACCTAGCGGGAGATGAGCAGTTCTTC. This gives the protein CASSPDLAGDEQFF.